These 15 T cell receptor beta chains originate from one sample sequenced in a study of blood T cell repertoires in COVID-19. Assay used: immunoSEQ multiplex PCR; TCRdb lists only in-frame clones, some missing. The sample has about 110,000 clones, around 86% seen once. The sequenced sample consisted of peripheral blood. These receptor sequences come from a woman in her seventies with acute or convalescent COVID-19.

The chain joins TRBV6-1 to TRBJ1-5; possibly TRBD1 for D (5 bases). Germline V gene lookup returns CDR1 MNHNS and CDR2 SASEGT. Trimming took 3 bases from V and 7 from J, leaving 13 bases between them. There are 14 residues in the CDR3. The CDR3 spells CASSDAWGGQPQHF. CDR3 in DNA: TGTGCCAGCAGTGACGCGTGGGGGGGGCAGCCCCAGCATTTT.

This chain uses TRBV28 with TRBJ2-6; a possible D gene is TRBD1 (5 bases). Germline lookup yields CDR1 MDHEN and CDR2 SYDVKM. With 8 bases removed from V and 1 base from J, the gap between germline ends came to 15 bases. There are 16 residues in the CDR3. The CDR3 DNA is TGTGCCAGCCAGGGCAGGACCATTTCTGGGGCCAACGTCCTGACTTTC. This encodes CASQGRTISGANVLTF.

This clone is a singleton in its sample. The V call is TRBV6-2 or TRBV6-3, the J call TRBJ1-1; TRBD1 matches 9 bases. There are 15 residues in the CDR3. The V and J ends lost 6 bases and 5 bases, in that order; junction bases with no gene match: 10. Germline V gene lookup returns CDR1 MNHEY and CDR2 SVGEGT. The CDR3 nucleotides read TGTGCCAGCAGCGAAAATGCCGGGACAGGGACTGAAGCTTTCTTT. As protein: CASSENAGTGTEAFF.

At least ten counts were recorded for this clone. This chain connects TRBV5-4 to TRBJ1-2; TRBD1 matches at 7 bases. The CDR3 sequence is 13 residues long. J lost 4 bases, V lost 3 bases, and 3 bases had no gene match. Germline values: CDR1 SGHNT, CDR2 YYREEE (reference sequence). The CDR3 coding sequence is TGTGCCAGCAGCTCGGGACAGAGCTATGGCTACACCTTC. It yields the protein CASSSGQSYGYTF.

The V call is TRBV19, the J call TRBJ1-6; 7 bases agree with TRBD1. The CDR3 spans 14 residues. V lost 1 base, J lost 8 bases, and 2 bases stayed unmatched. Germline V CDR1 and CDR2: LNHDA, SQIVND (reference sequence). CDR3 DNA: TGTGCCAGTAGTATAGGAGGGGGCGATTCACCCCTCCACTTT. Amino acid sequence: CASSIGGGDSPLHF.

J is TRBJ1-4 and V is TRBV4-1; D might be TRBD1 (6 bases). V lost 4 bases and J lost 8, with 14 bases in between. The CDR3 has 14 residues. Germline CDR1 reads MGHRA; CDR2 reads YSYEKL. CDR3 bases: TGCGCCAGCAGCCGCGACAGGACTAGAGAAAAACTGTTTTTT. This gives the protein CASSRDRTREKLFF.

This chain links TRBV11-2 with TRBJ1-3, with D unresolved. V dropped 1 base and J dropped 3 bases, with 16 bases sitting between them. CDR1 is SGHAT, CDR2 FQNNGV, per germline. This CDR3 has 17 amino acids. CDR3: CASSLGRFRLDGNTIYF. The CDR3 DNA reads TGTGCCAGCAGCTTAGGTCGGTTCAGGTTGGATGGAAACACCATATATTTT.

CDR3 amino acids: CASSLERGGSEAFF. DNA for the CDR3: TGCGCCAGCAGCTTGGAACGGGGTGGTTCTGAAGCTTTCTTT. V gene TRBV5-1 combines with J gene TRBJ1-1, with D hard to call. The CDR3 totals 14 residues. The V and J ends lost 0 bases and 6 bases respectively, with 12 bases between them. The V gene's germline CDR1 is SGHRS and CDR2 YFSETQ.

This clone was recorded a few times. CDR3 amino acids: CASSLSGVTGTNSPLHF. Written as DNA, the CDR3 is TGTGCCAGCAGCTTATCGGGTGTGACAGGGACGAATTCACCCCTCCACTTT. This chain links TRBV7-8 with TRBJ1-6; 7 bases are a match to TRBD1. Looked up from germline, CDR1 is SGHVS and CDR2 is FQNEAQ. This CDR3 is 17 amino acids long. V gave up 2 bases and J gave up 7 bases; unmatched junction bases: 11.

J is TRBJ1-1 and V is TRBV5-1; 9 bases are a match to TRBD1. After removal of 4 bases from V and 3 bases from J, the junction contained 4 bases not matched to a gene. Per the germline V gene, CDR1 is SGHRS and CDR2 is YFSETQ. The CDR3 contains 14 residues. The CDR3 is CASSPQGADTEAFF. In nucleotides, the CDR3 is TGCGCCAGCAGCCCACAGGGGGCAGACACTGAAGCTTTCTTT.

The V and J genes are TRBV14 and TRBJ1-2; 11 nucleotides match TRBD1. Trimming removed 2 bases from V and 7 bases from J; junction bases left unmatched: 6. From germline, CDR1 is SGHDN and CDR2 FVKESK. The CDR3 runs to 15 residues. The CDR3 DNA is TGTGCCAGCAGCCAATGGAGGACAGGGGGCCTTGGCTACACCTTC. This encodes CASSQWRTGGLGYTF.

V and J are TRBV18 and TRBJ1-3, with 7 bases fitting TRBD1. Germline V gene lookup returns CDR1 KGHSH and CDR2 LQKENI. Unmatched junction bases numbered 4, after V lost 3 bases and J lost 2 bases. This CDR3 has 15 amino acids. The CDR3 protein is CASSPGQSTGNTIYF. In nucleotides, the CDR3 is TGTGCCAGCTCACCGGGACAGAGCACTGGAAACACCATATATTTT.

This sequence joins TRBV14 and TRBJ2-5, with 9 nucleotides matching TRBD1. The CDR3 has 17 residues. V was clipped by 5 bases and J by 3 bases; unmatched bases: 13. Germline V gene sequence: CDR1 SGHDN, CDR2 FVKESK. The CDR3 DNA reads as TGTGCCAGCAGCACCCGTTTGGGGACAGGGCCGAAAGAGACCCAGTACTTC. Protein sequence: CASSTRLGTGPKETQYF.

The chain employs TRBV5-1 and TRBJ1-1; 9 nucleotides match TRBD1. Germline loops: CDR1 SGHRS, CDR2 YFSETQ. Trimming at V came to 1 base and at J to 4 bases, leaving 5 bases not matched to a gene. CDR3 length: 15 residues. For the CDR3, the DNA is TGCGCCAGCAGCTTGAATGACAGGGGGTCCACTGAAGCTTTCTTT. It is translated as CASSLNDRGSTEAFF.

CDR3 nucleotides: TGTGCCACCACGCAGGGGCGGAAACAGCCCCAGCATTTT. Amino acids: CATTQGRKQPQHF. V and J are TRBV28 and TRBJ1-5, with D possibly TRBD1 on 6 matching bases. The CDR3 has 13 residues. With 10 bases removed from V and 7 bases from J, the gap between germline ends came to 17 bases. Germline V gene data show CDR1 as MDHEN and CDR2 as SYDVKM.